This T cell receptor beta chain was recorded in a study of blood T cell repertoires in COVID-19. Study summary: Samples taken during acute and convalescent COVID-19 were collected in the United States, Italy and Spain.

J gave up 6 bases and V 1 base, and 11 bases lay outside the gene matches. This CDR3 has 17 residues. Germline assignment: CDR1 SGHVS and CDR2 FQNEAQ. Under the authors' procedure: It was from reference gene primer amplification that nucleated cell counts were estimated. Sequencing was performed with immunoSEQ multiplex PCR; in TCRdb, only in-frame clones are kept and a portion is missing. V, J and clone size reflect that table, while D and trimming were determined from the DNA. The table lists roughly 520,000 clones, 88% of them singletons, with 1.5% to 2% in the top ten. Cohort assignment relied on participant-reported clinical history. Donors of Cohort 3 who recovered were those that had two negative PCRs, clearance, or symptom resolution.

The sample taken for sequencing was PBMCs or T cells enriched from blood (not recorded which). The chain uses TRBV7-8 and TRBJ2-1; 8 positions agree with TRBD2. The receptor's source is a middle-aged woman who had recovered from COVID-19. The CDR3 coding sequence is TGTGCCAGCAGCTTAGGTCTCTCCACTAGCGGCGTCAATGAGCAGTTCTTC. It is translated as CASSLGLSTSGVNEQFF. Combining the CDR3 with reference TRBV7-8 and TRBJ2-1 gives the whole variable domain GAGVSQSPRYKVAKRGQDVALRCDPISGHVSLFWYQQALGQGPEFLTYFQNEAQLDKSGLPSDRFFAERPEGSVSTLKIQRTQQEDSAVYLCASSLGLSTSGVNEQFFGPGTRLTVL.